This TCR beta chain was identified in a study of PD-L1 blockade in urothelial cancer. Study background: Of prior chemotherapy regimens, patients had received between 0 and 3. Study-level points and caveats: Clonality of blood TCR below the median before treatment predicted better survival.

V dropped 3 bases and J dropped 4; count of bases not matched to a gene: 9. The CDR3 extends over 16 amino acids. Germline CDR1 is KGHSH and CDR2 is LQKENI. Time point indicated: pretreatment peripheral blood. Some clones are missing from TCRdb's copy, which holds only in-frame ones; the method was immunoSEQ multiplex PCR. The data show 80,000 to 90,000 clones, with 85% seen just once and roughly an eighth held by the top ten. Comment on this clone: The target antigen is unknown.

The rearrangement links TRBV18 to TRBJ1-2, with TRBD1 matching over 9 bases. Specimen: PBMCs, collected around atezolizumab (anti-PD-L1) treatment. This receptor was obtained from a man in his sixties with urothelial cancer. In DNA form, the CDR3 reads TGTGCCAGCTCACCGAAATCAGGACAGGGGAGCTATGGCTACACCTTC. This sequence encodes CASSPKSGQGSYGYTF.